One and the same sample provided the 8 T cell receptor beta chains below, sequenced in a study of blood T cell repertoires in COVID-19. Clones were read by immunoSEQ multiplex PCR, and TCRdb kept only the in-frame ones, dropping some. Of roughly 160,000 clones detected, more than 70% appear once; the ten largest clones hold approximately 2.1%. The specimen was peripheral blood. The receptors shown here come from a man in his fifties or sixties who had recovered from COVID-19.

The chain couples TRBV25-1 to TRBJ1-5; 9 bases map to TRBD1. There are 13 residues in the CDR3. Germline CDR1 MGHDK, CDR2 SYGVNS. After removal of 6 bases from V and 4 bases from J, the junction contained 1 base not matched to a gene. Here the CDR3 reads CASRGTGNQPQHF. The DNA for the CDR3 is TGTGCCAGCAGGGGGACAGGGAATCAGCCCCAGCATTTT.

J is TRBJ2-2 and V is TRBV5-4; weak D call: TRBD1 (7 bases). The germline CDR1 and CDR2 sequences are SGHNT and YYREEE (reference sequence). V was trimmed by 4 bases and J by 7 bases, leaving 29 bases between them. The CDR3 runs 19 residues. The CDR3 reads CASSTPGRQGDLLGGELFF. For the CDR3, the DNA is TGTGCCAGCAGCACCCCAGGGAGGCAGGGGGATCTTTTGGGCGGGGAGCTGTTTTTT.

CDR3 sequence reads: CASSGLAGGYEQYF. CDR3 in DNA: TGTGCCAGCAGCGGTCTAGCGGGGGGTTACGAGCAGTACTTC. The chain uses TRBV9 and TRBJ2-7; 11 bases map to TRBD2. The CDR3 runs to 14 residues. Germline V lookup: CDR1 SGDLS, CDR2 YYNGEE. With V trimmed by 3 bases and J by 4 bases, 3 bases remained unmatched.

The genes are TRBV28 and TRBJ1-2, with D hard to call. This CDR3 is built from 13 residues. Per germline, CDR1 MDHEN and CDR2 SYDVKM. V gave up 2 bases and J gave up 2 bases, with 6 bases separating them. This CDR3 is CASSLGGNYGYTF. CDR3 DNA sequence: TGTGCCAGCAGTTTAGGAGGGAACTATGGCTACACCTTC.

The chain carries TRBV2 and TRBJ1-4; D gene unclear. The CDR3 extends over 12 amino acids. Trimming took off 5 bases at V and 5 bases at J, with 6 bases between the two ends. From germline, CDR1 is SNHLY and CDR2 FYNNEI. This CDR3 reads CASSSGNEKLFF. The CDR3 bases are TGTGCCAGCAGTTCCGGGAATGAAAAACTGTTTTTT.

This chain links TRBV7-3 with TRBJ1-5; D might be TRBD1 (5 bases). CDR1 is SGHTA and CDR2 is FQGTGA in the germline V gene. V gave up 4 bases and J gave up 7 bases, with 5 bases separating them. This CDR3 region has 11 residues. This chain's CDR3 is CASSWGQPQHF. In DNA form, the CDR3 reads TGTGCCAGCAGCTGGGGCCAGCCCCAGCATTTT.

The CDR3 spells CASSLNSQSSYNEQFF. CDR3 bases: TGTGCCAGCAGCTTAAATAGCCAAAGCTCCTACAATGAGCAGTTCTTC. V usage is TRBV7-9 and J usage is TRBJ2-1, with D unclear. Germline V gene data show CDR1 as SEHNR and CDR2 as FQNEAQ (reference sequence). CDR3 length: 16 residues. Trimming left V 2 bases short and J 0 bases short, with 11 bases between.

This clone showed up just a few times. V is TRBV5-1 and J is TRBJ1-3, with unresolved D. CDR3 length equals 16 residues. Trimming left V 4 bases short and J 0 bases short, with 14 bases between. Germline V gene data show CDR1 as SGHRS and CDR2 as YFSETQ. The CDR3 DNA reads as TGCGCCAGCAGCCCCCCCAATCAACTCTCTGGAAACACCATATATTTT. Protein product: CASSPPNQLSGNTIYF.